Each of the 20 T cell receptor beta chains below was sequenced from the same sample in a study of response to subunit inactivated influenza vaccine. Each CDR3 protein is one row after TCRdb ran MiXCR on the RT-PCR reads. Found here are around 490,000 distinct CDR3 sequences, 7.6% of them singletons; the top ten hold 13%. The input for sequencing was PBMCs from blood, taken less than 25 months after vaccination. Source of these receptors: a man aged 50 to 75 who received an inactivated influenza vaccine.

This clonotype came up many times. This chain uses TRBV4-2 with TRBJ1-5; D remains ambiguous. In germline, CDR1 is LGHNA, CDR2 YNFKEQ. This CDR3 contains 15 residues. V was clipped by 0 bases and J by 3 bases, with 9 bases between them. The CDR3 region has the DNA TGTGCCAGCAGCCAAGATTTGACGCCCAATCAGCCCCAGCATTTT. Translating it yields CASSQDLTPNQPQHF.

This clonotype was counted between two and nine times. The gene calls are TRBV9 and TRBJ2-3; D not resolved. The CDR3 is made up of 16 amino acids. Germline values: CDR1 SGDLS, CDR2 YYNGEE. The V gene lost 0 bases and the J gene lost 0 bases, with 11 bases spanning the gap. CDR3 loop: CASSVAGSPSTDTQYF. In DNA form, the CDR3 reads TGTGCCAGCAGCGTAGCGGGCAGCCCTAGCACAGATACGCAGTATTTT.

The genes are TRBV3-1 and TRBJ1-3; D ambiguous. In germline, CDR1 is LGHDT, CDR2 YNNKEL (reference sequence). This CDR3 is 18 amino acids long. Trimming took off 1 base at V and 3 bases at J, with 19 bases between the two ends. The CDR3, as DNA: TGTGCCAGCAGCCAAGTTCAGGCCCTCGACCCTATTGGAAACACCATATATTTT. Translation gives CASSQVQALDPIGNTIYF. The complete variable domain, with remaining parts taken from reference TRBV3-1 and TRBJ1-3, reads DTAVSQTPKYLVTQMGNDKSIKCEQNLGHDTMYWYKQDSKKFLKIMFSYNNKELIINETVPNRFSPKSPDKAHLNLHINSLELGDSAVYFCASSQVQALDPIGNTIYFGEGSWLTVV.

This clonotype appeared a few times. V is TRBV27 and J is TRBJ2-3; TRBD2 agrees at 12 bases. This CDR3 has 17 residues. Germline V gene sequence: CDR1 MNHEY, CDR2 SMNVEV (reference sequence). V trimming: 0 bases; J trimming: 9 bases; junction bases outside the gene matches: 10. CDR3 region: CASSLSLLAGGAGTQYF. CDR3 bases: TGTGCCAGCAGTTTATCGCTGCTAGCGGGGGGGGCAGGGACGCAGTATTTT.

This clonotype was seen ten or more times. The chain has TRBV28 and TRBJ1-1; no clear D. The CDR3 is 13 residues long. V was trimmed by 5 bases and J by 4 bases, leaving 11 bases between them. Germline V CDR1 and CDR2: MDHEN, SYDVKM. The CDR3 coding sequence is TGTGCCAGCAGTGTAGGGAGGAGCACTGAAGCTTTCTTT. This gives the protein CASSVGRSTEAFF. Filled out from reference TRBV28 and TRBJ1-1, the complete variable domain reads DVKVTQSSRYLVKRTGEKVFLECVQDMDHENMFWYRQDPGLGLRLIYFSYDVKMKEKGDIPEGYSVSREKKERFSLILESASTNQTSMYLCASSVGRSTEAFFGQGTRLTVV.

The chain is built from TRBV27 and TRBJ1-1, with no clear D. The length of the CDR3 is 9 residues. The germline V gene has CDR1 MNHEY and CDR2 SMNVEV (reference sequence). Trimming removed 7 bases from V and 3 bases from J, with 0 bases in between. CDR3 coding DNA: TGTGCCAGCAACACTGAAGCTTTCTTT. This translates into CASNTEAFF.

In DNA, the CDR3 is TGCGCCAGCAGCCAAGCCCCAGATCTCGGGACTGAAGCTTTCTTT. Residues: CASSQAPDLGTEAFF. This chain links TRBV4-1 with TRBJ1-1; no clear D. With 1 base removed from V and 5 bases from J, the gap between germline ends came to 14 bases. The CDR3 is 15 amino acids. Germline assignment: CDR1 MGHRA and CDR2 YSYEKL.

This clonotype turned up a few times. The chain is built from TRBV29-1 and TRBJ1-1; the match to TRBD1 covers 7 bases. This CDR3 has 13 residues. J gave up 4 bases and V 7 bases, and 9 bases lay outside the gene matches. Per the germline V gene, CDR1 is SQVTM and CDR2 is ANQGSEA. Here the CDR3 DNA reads TGCAGCGGGTTGGACAGGCAGAGCACTGAAGCTTTCTTT. Translated, it gives CSGLDRQSTEAFF.

This clonotype was seen at least ten times. V gene TRBV11-2 combines with J gene TRBJ2-7; D may be TRBD1 (6 bases). Between the trimmed V and J ends, which lost 5 bases and 2 bases, there was a span of 13 bases. Germline assignment: CDR1 SGHAT and CDR2 FQNNGV. This CDR3 spans 14 amino acids. CDR3 DNA: TGTGCCAGCAGCGCCGGGACACCGACCTACGAGCAGTACTTC. It translates to CASSAGTPTYEQYF.

This clonotype turned up a few times. The V call is TRBV5-1, the J call TRBJ2-7; 9 nucleotides match TRBD1. The germline V gene has CDR1 SGHRS and CDR2 YFSETQ. J lost 6 bases, V lost 0 bases, and 4 bases had no gene match. This CDR3 has 14 amino acids. This chain's CDR3 is CASSLAPTGGEQYF. The CDR3 DNA is TGCGCCAGCAGCTTGGCCCCGACAGGGGGCGAGCAGTACTTC.

This clonotype has more than one count but fewer than ten. The CDR3 DNA reads TGCAGTGCTCCGGGTCCCTGGGACACTGAAGCTTTCTTT. Its protein is CSAPGPWDTEAFF. The chain joins TRBV20-1 to TRBJ1-1; D is unresolved. The germline V gene encodes CDR1 DFQATT and CDR2 SNEGSKA (reference sequence). This CDR3 is 13 amino acids long. Trimming stripped 5 bases from V and 3 bases from J, with 13 bases between.

The genes are TRBV6-1 and TRBJ2-7; 10 bases are a match to TRBD1. With 6 bases clipped from V and 5 bases from J, the junction kept 10 bases outside the gene matches. The germline V gene encodes CDR1 MNHNS and CDR2 SASEGT. The CDR3 covers 15 residues. The CDR3 is CASRSPGTGAHEQYF. CDR3 nucleotides: TGTGCCAGCAGGTCTCCCGGGACAGGGGCACACGAGCAGTACTTC.

In this sample, this clonotype turned up many times. The chain recombines TRBV6-2 or TRBV6-3 with TRBJ2-3; 8 nucleotides line up with TRBD1. The CDR3 sequence is 17 residues long. The germline V gene has CDR1 MNHEY and CDR2 SVGEGT. The J segment lost 2 bases and the V segment lost 6 bases, leaving 13 bases of the junction unmatched. The CDR3 loop reads CASSGQGGFGFTDTQYF. For the CDR3, the DNA is TGTGCCAGCAGCGGACAGGGTGGATTCGGCTTCACAGATACGCAGTATTTT.

Only a few counts were recorded for this clonotype. The gene calls are TRBV4-1 and TRBJ2-7, with TRBD1 matching over 7 bases. The CDR3 runs 15 residues. Germline CDR1 reads MGHRA; CDR2 reads YSYEKL. The V and J ends lost 3 bases and 3 bases, in that order; junction bases with no gene match: 8. For the CDR3, the DNA is TGCGCCAGCAGCCAGTATTTCCGGGACAGCTACGAGCAGTACTTC. Amino acids: CASSQYFRDSYEQYF.

The table lists this clonotype with many counts. The chain joins TRBV7-2 to TRBJ2-2, with D perhaps matching TRBD1 (6 bases). Germline CDR1 and CDR2: SGHTA and FQGNSA. This CDR3 is built from 14 residues. V lost 6 bases and J 3 bases, leaving 11 bases between the germline ends. The CDR3 bases are TGTGCCAGCAGTCGGGACACCTACACCGGGGAGCTGTTTTTT. Translated: CASSRDTYTGELFF.

This clonotype was seen at least ten times. The chain recombines TRBV7-2 with TRBJ1-2; D gene ambiguous. Deletions cut 1 base from V and 7 bases from J, with 10 bases between. This CDR3 region has 13 residues. Germline V CDR1 and CDR2: SGHTA, FQGNSA. This CDR3 reads CASSLVGSGGYTF. The DNA for the CDR3 is TGTGCCAGCAGCTTAGTCGGGAGTGGTGGCTACACCTTC. Combining the CDR3 with reference TRBV7-2 and TRBJ1-2 gives the whole variable domain GAGVSQSPSNKVTEKGKDVELRCDPISGHTALYWYRQSLGQGLEFLIYFQGNSAPDKSGLPSDRFSAERTGGSVSTLTIQRTQQEDSAVYLCASSLVGSGGYTFGSGTRLTVV.

The V call is TRBV30, the J call TRBJ2-1; D gene uncertain. CDR1 is GTSNPN, CDR2 SVGIG, per germline (reference sequence). The V end was cut by 1 base, the J end by 1 base, with 11 bases between. The CDR3 loop spans 15 amino acids. CDR3 loop: CAWSDMGKSYNEQFF. The CDR3, as DNA: TGTGCCTGGAGTGACATGGGCAAATCCTACAATGAGCAGTTCTTC.

The chain links TRBV9 to TRBJ2-1; D not resolved. Trimming removed 0 bases at V and 7 bases at J, with 14 bases between. This CDR3 region has 15 residues. Germline CDR1 and CDR2: SGDLS and YYNGEE. The CDR3 sequence is CASSVAAAPGNEQFF. In DNA, the CDR3 is TGTGCCAGCAGCGTAGCGGCGGCCCCAGGTAATGAGCAGTTCTTC.

The genes are TRBV5-1 and TRBJ1-1, with D hard to call. The CDR3 spans 13 residues. Germline V gene lookup returns CDR1 SGHRS and CDR2 YFSETQ. V was clipped by 5 bases and J by 1 base, with 9 bases between them. The CDR3 nucleotides read TGCGCCAGCAGGCCTCAGTGGAACACTGAAGCTTTCTTT. This encodes CASRPQWNTEAFF.

This clonotype was seen many times. V and J are TRBV4-2 and TRBJ2-2; the D gene is possibly TRBD1 (5 bases). The CDR3 contains 16 residues. Germline V gene data show CDR1 as LGHNA and CDR2 as YNFKEQ. The V and J ends lost 1 base and 0 bases respectively, with 9 bases between them. The DNA for the CDR3 is TGTGCCAGCAGCCAAGTGATAGGGGCGAACACCGGGGAGCTGTTTTTT. Its translation: CASSQVIGANTGELFF.